This TCR beta chain came from a study of cytomegalovirus exposure and HLA in healthy donors. After removal of 0 bases from V and 4 bases from J, the junction contained 13 bases not matched to a gene. CDR1 and CDR2 from the germline V gene are SGHRS and YFSETQ. The CDR3 is 18 residues long. Vbeta (60) and Jbeta (13) primers were used in the PCR. The protocol was immunoSEQ multiplex PCR, while the TCRdb copy is restricted to in-frame clones and leaves out a portion. The sample shows 160,000 or so clones, 80% of them seen only once. V gene TRBV5-1 combines with J gene TRBJ2-3, with 8 bases matching TRBD2. This TCR derives from a male donor in good health and CMV-seropositive. The sample comprised PBMCs. CDR3 in DNA: TGCGCCAGCAGCTTGGTTGGGAACCAGGGACTAGTAGCAGATACGCAGTATTTT. Translating it yields CASSLVGNQGLVADTQYF.